What follows are 27 T cell receptor beta chains derived from one specimen sequenced in a study of T cells in Graves' hyperthyroidism and ophthalmopathy. Template material for amplifying TCR beta CDR3 regions consisted of RNA transcripts. Researchers ran a first-round RT-PCR on the TCR CDR3 using the HTBI primer set. One entry per CDR3 protein, called by TCRdb with MiXCR from the multiplex PCR reads. This table holds a few hundred thousand distinct CDR3 sequences, about 43% found once. Sequences were obtained from peripheral blood or thyroid tissue (not recorded which). These receptors came from a woman aged 18-29 years with Graves' hyperthyroidism.

On this clonotype itself: Compared with germline, one end of the junction differs, possibly owing to a read error. The chain couples TRBV2 to TRBJ1-2; tentative D call: TRBD1 (5 bases). The CDR3 is made up of 11 amino acids. CDR1 and CDR2 (germline): SNHLY, FYNNEI. CDR3 bases: TGTGCCAGCATTAAGGCAGGGAGTGGGATCTTC. Protein: CASIKAGSGIF.

This clonotype came up many times. The chain carries TRBV24-1 and TRBJ2-5, with D perhaps matching TRBD2 (6 bases). Trimming cost V 1 base and J 0 bases, with 11 bases left between them. Germline CDR1 KGHDR, CDR2 SFDVKD. The CDR3 has 16 residues. CDR3 sequence: CATSDFRRGDQETQYF. CDR3 nucleotide sequence: TGTGCCACCAGTGATTTTCGGCGGGGCGACCAAGAGACCCAGTACTTC.

The CDR3, as DNA: TGTGCCAGCAGTGGGGACTTAATATCCTACGAGCAGTACTTC. Amino acid sequence: CASSGDLISYEQYF. The genes are TRBV2 and TRBJ2-7, with D perhaps TRBD2 (6 bases). Trimming removed 4 bases from V and 1 base from J, with 11 bases in between. CDR1 is SNHLY and CDR2 is FYNNEI in the germline V gene. The CDR3 sequence is 14 residues long. The entire variable domain, with the rest obtained from reference TRBV2 and TRBJ2-7, is as follows: EPEVTQTPSHQVTQMGQEVILRCVPISNHLYFYWYRQILGQKVEFLVSFYNNEISEKSEIFDDQFSVERPDGSNFTLKIRSTKLEDSAMYFCASSGDLISYEQYFGPGTRLTVT.

This chain connects TRBV7-9 to TRBJ2-7; D is possibly TRBD1 (5 bases). The end of the DNA is better explained by TRBJ2-1, so the J call may be wrong. The CDR3 spans 14 residues. Germline CDR1 and CDR2: SEHNR and FQNEAQ (reference sequence). CDR3 DNA: TGTGCCAGCAGCCCCATAGCAAGGGGCAATGAGCAGTTCTTC. This gives the protein CASSPIARGNEQFF.

A remark on this clonotype: A much larger clone is a single base away; this may be a read error. The V call is TRBV13, the J call TRBJ2-7; 8 positions match TRBD1. The CDR3 runs to 14 residues. The J segment lost 5 bases and the V segment lost 5 bases, leaving 8 bases of the junction unmatched. Germline CDR1 PRHDT, CDR2 FYEKMQ (reference sequence). CDR3 in DNA: TGTGCCAGCAGCGGGCGAGCAGGGGGCAACGAGCAGTACTTC. This translates into CASSGRAGGNEQYF.

V usage is TRBV29-1 and J usage is TRBJ2-7, with D tentatively TRBD1 or TRBD2 (5 bases each). The CDR3 is made up of 11 amino acids. The V and J ends lost 0 bases and 5 bases respectively, with 5 bases between them. The V gene's germline CDR1 is SQVTM and CDR2 ANQGSEA. CDR3 DNA sequence: TGCAGCGTTGAAGAGGGGGACGAGCAGTACTTC. This gives the protein CSVEEGDEQYF.

The V and J genes are TRBV12-3 or TRBV12-4 and TRBJ2-2, with 9 bases identical to TRBD2. The junction had 14 bases not matched to a gene; V was cut back by 6 bases and J by 3 bases. This CDR3 comprises 18 residues. The CDR3 reads CASRGVIAGVYHTGELFF. In nucleotides, the CDR3 is TGTGCCAGCAGGGGGGTTATAGCGGGAGTGTATCACACCGGGGAGCTGTTTTTT.

The chain carries TRBV20-1 and TRBJ2-7, with 10 bases matching TRBD1. The tail of the sequence fits TRBJ1-2 better, so the J call may be wrong. Germline CDR1 and CDR2: DFQATT and SNEGSKA (reference sequence). The CDR3 has 11 residues. CDR3 in DNA: TGCAGTGCCGGGACAGGGGAGGGCTACACCTTC. Amino acids: CSAGTGEGYTF.

This clonotype has just one count. The junction shows a germline mismatch at one end, possibly a read error. The V gene is TRBV7-8, the J gene TRBJ2-2; tentatively, D is TRBD2 (5 bases). Germline V gene lookup returns CDR1 SGHVS and CDR2 FQNEAQ. This CDR3 region has 16 residues. Here the CDR3 DNA reads TGCGCCAGCAGATCTGAGGTCGCTAGCATGCTCGGGGAGCTGTTTTTT. Its protein product is CASRSEVASMLGELFF.

The chain joins TRBV7-1 to TRBJ2-1, with TRBD2 matching over 10 bases. TRBV7-1 carries the ORF label, with uncertain function. V lost 3 bases to trimming and J lost 12 bases; unmatched junction nucleotides: 14. This CDR3 comprises 16 residues. The CDR3 sequence: CASSSPSGRSTDTQFF. CDR3 DNA sequence: TGTGCCAGCAGCTCCCCTAGCGGGAGAAGCACAGATACGCAGTTCTTC.

The chain couples TRBV10-3 to TRBJ2-5; unclear D gene. V was shortened by 0 bases and J by 11 bases, with 13 bases between the two germline ends. The CDR3 length is 13 residues. Germline V lookup: CDR1 ENHRY, CDR2 SYGVKD. CDR3 loop: CAISESTTDTQYF. CDR3 in DNA: TGTGCCATCAGTGAGTCAACCACAGATACGCAGTACTTC.

The chain joins TRBV28 to TRBJ2-7; 7 bases line up with TRBD1. This CDR3 contains 13 residues. J lost 11 bases, V lost 4 bases, and 11 bases had no gene match. Germline loops: CDR1 MDHEN, CDR2 SYDVKM. CDR3 sequence (DNA): TGTGCCAGCAGTTATCCGACAGGGTTCGAAAAGTACTTC. Translating it yields CASSYPTGFEKYF.

V and J are TRBV25-1 and TRBJ2-7, with a possible D match to TRBD2 (5 bases). The germline CDR1 and CDR2 sequences are MGHDK and SYGVNS. V lost 0 bases to trimming and J lost 6 bases, with 6 bases between them. The CDR3 loop spans 12 amino acids. The CDR3 coding sequence is TGTGCCAGCAGTGAATACAGCGGCGAGCAGTACTTC. Translated, it gives CASSEYSGEQYF.

The gene calls are TRBV25-1 and TRBJ2-2; D is perhaps TRBD2 (5 bases). CDR3 length: 16 residues. V shed 1 base and J shed 4 bases, with 13 bases lying between them. Germline CDR1 is MGHDK and CDR2 is SYGVNS. The CDR3 region is CASSELSGGPTGELFF. CDR3 nucleotide sequence: TGTGCCAGCAGTGAATTGAGCGGAGGTCCCACCGGGGAGCTGTTTTTT.

In its sample, this clonotype was seen many times. The chain couples TRBV6-5 to TRBJ2-7; D assignment may be TRBD1 or TRBD2 (6 bases each). Per germline, CDR1 MNHEY and CDR2 SVGAGI. CDR3 size: 14 residues. V was clipped by 10 bases and J by 1 base, with 17 bases between them. The CDR3 coding sequence is TGTGCCACCGAGGGGGGTCATATTTCCTACGAGCAGTACTTC. Its translation: CATEGGHISYEQYF.

This clonotype has a handful of counts. V is TRBV12-3 or TRBV12-4 and J is TRBJ2-3; 10 bases agree with TRBD2. V shed 5 bases and J 4 bases; nucleotides not matched to a gene: 12. CDR3 length: 17 residues. CDR3 coding DNA: TGTGCCAGCAGTCCCTCGATGTCTAGCGGGAGCGCAGATACGCAGTATTTT. Translating it yields CASSPSMSSGSADTQYF.

The chain carries TRBV7-8 and TRBJ2-5; perhaps D is TRBD1 or TRBD2 (5 bases each). CDR3 length: 13 residues. V was cut by 5 bases and J by 5 bases, with 12 bases left in between. From germline, CDR1 is SGHVS and CDR2 FQNEAQ. The CDR3 loop reads CASSPLGDETQYF. The CDR3 region has the DNA TGTGCCAGCAGCCCCCTCGGGGACGAGACCCAGTACTTC.

This clonotype was counted many times. This chain joins TRBV20-1 and TRBJ2-7, with TRBD2 identical over 8 bases. CDR1 DFQATT and CDR2 SNEGSKA come from the germline V gene (reference sequence). CDR3 length: 15 amino acids. J lost 1 base, V lost 0 bases, and 5 bases had no gene match. The CDR3 DNA reads TGCAGTGCTAGAGAGGGGTCGGGGGGGTCCTACGAGCAGTACTTC. Its protein product is CSAREGSGGSYEQYF.

The V call is TRBV12-3 or TRBV12-4, the J call TRBJ1-6; the D gene is possibly TRBD1 (5 bases). V lost 3 bases, J lost 10 bases, and 13 bases lay in between. The CDR3 consists of 14 residues. CDR3 residues: CASSFGQGRSPLHF. The DNA for the CDR3 is TGTGCCAGCAGTTTCGGGCAGGGTCGCTCACCCCTCCACTTT.

This chain joins TRBV12-3 or TRBV12-4 and TRBJ2-3, with D maybe TRBD2 (6 bases). CDR3 length: 15 residues. Trimming left V 7 bases short and J 6 bases short, with 20 bases between. The CDR3 bases are TGTGCCAGCAACGCCGGGGGACTCGGGGAGGATACGCAGTATTTT. Translated: CASNAGGLGEDTQYF.

The chain combines TRBV15 with TRBJ2-1, with TRBD2 matching over 9 bases. V lost 0 bases, J lost 5 bases, and 8 bases stayed unmatched. The CDR3 has 17 residues. Germline CDR1 LNHNV, CDR2 YYDKDF (reference sequence). The CDR3 reads CATSRDRGGLAHNEQFF. CDR3 nucleotide sequence: TGTGCCACCAGCAGAGATCGAGGGGGACTAGCTCACAATGAGCAGTTCTTC.

This clonotype has only one observation. V usage is TRBV11-1 and J usage is TRBJ2-5, with D perhaps TRBD1 or TRBD2 (5 bases each). The CDR3 consists of 16 residues. CDR1 and CDR2 (germline): SGHAT, FQDESV (reference sequence). V was shortened by 5 bases and J by 4 bases, with 20 bases between the two germline ends. CDR3 region: CASSGRDGVGVETQYF. The DNA for the CDR3 is TGTGCCAGCAGCGGTAGGGACGGCGTGGGGGTAGAGACCCAGTACTTC.

This clonotype was recorded once. The CDR3 does not close with the conserved phenylalanine or tryptophan, likely indicating a read error. It is unclear where the CDR3 begins or ends on the DNA, so no DNA is shown, and the CDR3 is as TCRdb lists it. This chain uses TRBV19 with TRBJ2-2. Germline V gene lookup returns CDR1 LNHDA and CDR2 SQIVND (reference sequence). Both ends counted, the CDR3 spans 10 residues. The CDR3 loop reads CASSIAVRST.

The chain joins TRBV19 to TRBJ2-5; D is possibly TRBD1 or TRBD2 (6 bases each). Looked up from germline, CDR1 is LNHDA and CDR2 is SQIVND (reference sequence). The ends were cut back, 4 bases at V and 7 bases at J, with 10 bases in the middle. The CDR3 has 12 amino acids. The CDR3 coding sequence is TGTGCCAGTAGTACTGGGGGGCGGACCCAGTACTTC. Its protein is CASSTGGRTQYF. Combining the CDR3 with reference TRBV19 and TRBJ2-5 gives the whole variable domain DGGITQSPKYLFRKEGQNVTLSCEQNLNHDAMYWYRQDPGQGLRLIYYSQIVNDFQKGDIAEGYSVSREKKESFPLTVTSAQKNPTAFYLCASSTGGRTQYFGPGTRLLVL.

This clonotype was detected many times. V is TRBV4-3 and J is TRBJ1-5; D is possibly TRBD1 (6 bases). Germline V gene data show CDR1 as LGHNA and CDR2 as YSLEER. The CDR3 is 15 amino acids. Trimming left V 0 bases short and J 5 bases short, with 11 bases between. The CDR3 loop reads CASSQDGDTYQPQHF. Here the CDR3 DNA reads TGCGCCAGCAGCCAAGATGGGGACACTTATCAGCCCCAGCATTTT.

The rearrangement links TRBV7-6 to TRBJ1-5, with a possible D match to TRBD1 (5 bases). V lost 5 bases and J 4 bases, leaving 15 bases between the germline ends. The V gene's germline CDR1 is SGHVS and CDR2 FNYEAQ. This CDR3 contains 15 residues. The CDR3 is CASSPQGARNQPQHF. In DNA form, the CDR3 reads TGTGCCAGCAGCCCCCAGGGAGCGAGGAATCAGCCCCAGCATTTT.

This clonotype was counted at least ten times. The rearrangement joins TRBV27 to TRBJ1-1; D gene uncertain. The CDR3 loop spans 13 amino acids. V lost 2 bases to trimming and J lost 7 bases, with 11 bases between them. In germline, CDR1 is MNHEY, CDR2 SMNVEV (reference sequence). CDR3: CASSLREGLEAFF. The CDR3 bases are TGTGCCAGCAGTTTACGTGAAGGGCTTGAAGCTTTCTTT.